This T cell receptor beta chain was identified in a study of CXCR3-negative and CXCR3-positive naive CD8 T cells. Study background: TRB reads totalled about 150 million, about 1.5 +/- 0.3 million per library.

The libraries of TRB cDNA were prepared using 5' RACE with UMI labels. For each CDR3 protein, TCRdb gives one entry from its re-call of the 5' RACE reads, without DNA. The sample shows around 92,000 distinct CDR3 sequences, and 1.7% sits with its ten largest clones. Per the germline V gene, CDR1 is SGDLS and CDR2 is YYNGEE. The CDR3 runs to 14 residues. The sample comprised naive CXCR3- CD8+ T cells from blood. Subset indicated: CD45RO-CCR7+CD27+CD95- naive CD8+ T cells lacking CXCR3 (TNR3-). The chain has TRBV9 and TRBJ2-3; TCRdb lists TRBD2, though no DNA is available to test this call. The clonotype comes from a human donor in good health. Some clones in this sample may be carry-over from other donors' samples. This CDR3 reads CASSVDGRADTQYF.